The 15 T cell receptor beta chains below all came from one sample that was sequenced in a study of CD8 T cells in ankylosing spondylitis. TCRdb analysed the 5' RACE reads with MiXCR anew, one entry per CDR3 protein. The sample yields just under 95,000 distinct CDR3 sequences, 8.8% seen once. The specimen sequenced was blood, either unsorted or a sorted T cell fraction (not recorded which). The receptor set was obtained from a male donor with ankylosing spondylitis or in good health (not recorded which).

This clonotype has ten or more counts. The rearrangement uses TRBV21-1 and TRBJ2-5; the D call TRBD2 from the table was never checked on the DNA. TRBV21-1 is a pseudogene locus. CDR3 length equals 15 residues. The CDR3 sequence: CASSKRREAQETQYF. CDR3 in DNA: TGTGCCAGCAGCAAACGAAGGGAGGCGCAAGAGACCCAGTACTTC.

This clonotype was seen ten or more times. The CDR3 DNA is TGTGCCAGCAGCTTAGGCATAGATACGCAGTATTTT. Its translation is CASSLGIDTQYF. The rearrangement joins TRBV7-8 to TRBJ2-3; D ambiguous. The CDR3 covers 12 residues. Trimming removed 1 base at V and 5 bases at J, with 4 bases between. CDR1 is SGHVS and CDR2 is FQNEAQ in the germline V gene.

This clonotype was found many times. This chain joins TRBV24-1 and TRBJ2-2; D perhaps matches TRBD1 (6 bases). Germline V CDR1 and CDR2: KGHDR, SFDVKD. The CDR3 length is 17 residues. With 3 bases removed from V and 1 base from J, the gap between germline ends came to 14 bases. The CDR3 is CATSDRQGLGNTGELFF. As DNA, the CDR3 is TGTGCCACCAGTGATCGGCAGGGGTTGGGGAACACCGGGGAGCTGTTTTTT.

This clonotype was found many times. This chain connects TRBV3-1 to TRBJ1-1; no firm D call. CDR3 size: 12 residues. Germline CDR1 LGHDT, CDR2 YNNKEL (reference sequence). Trimming pared 1 base from V and 11 bases from J, leaving 11 bases between. The CDR3 region is CASSQANARAFF. The CDR3 region has the DNA TGTGCCAGCAGCCAAGCCAATGCCCGGGCTTTCTTT.

This clonotype was picked up many times. This chain connects TRBV6-1 to TRBJ2-7, with 8 positions matching TRBD1. The germline V gene encodes CDR1 MNHNS and CDR2 SASEGT. J gave up 5 bases and V 6 bases, and 12 bases lay outside the gene matches. The CDR3 spans 15 residues. This CDR3 is CASSNHQGAVDEQYF. CDR3 sequence (DNA): TGTGCCAGCAGCAACCACCAGGGGGCTGTGGACGAGCAGTACTTC.

This clonotype was counted many times. The rearrangement uses TRBV10-2 and TRBJ2-7; 8 nucleotides agree with TRBD1. The CDR3 contains 15 residues. J gave up 1 base and V 4 bases, and 6 bases lay outside the gene matches. Germline-derived CDR1 and CDR2 are WSHSY and SAAADI. CDR3 residues: CASSAPDRESYEQYF. CDR3 DNA: TGCGCCAGCAGTGCCCCGGACAGGGAATCCTACGAGCAGTACTTC.

This clonotype was counted at least ten times. The chain employs TRBV5-1 and TRBJ2-2; D perhaps matches TRBD1 (5 bases). This CDR3 has 15 amino acids. CDR1 and CDR2 (germline): SGHRS, YFSETQ. V was shortened by 4 bases and J by 4 bases, with 14 bases between the two germline ends. CDR3 DNA sequence: TGCGCCAGCAGCCTGGACACAATGGGCACCGGGGAGCTGTTTTTT. Residues: CASSLDTMGTGELFF.

This clonotype showed up many times. V usage is TRBV28 and J usage is TRBJ2-7, with TRBD1 identical over 8 bases. The CDR3 sequence is 15 residues long. In germline, CDR1 is MDHEN, CDR2 SYDVKM. The junction had 18 bases not matched to a gene; V was cut back by 10 bases and J by 7 bases. The CDR3 coding sequence is TGTGCCACCGGACAGGGATGGGGCTCTGTCCGGGAGCAGTACTTC. It specifies CATGQGWGSVREQYF.

This clonotype was counted at least ten times. This rearrangement joins TRBV29-1 to TRBJ2-7, with 8 positions matching TRBD2. Germline CDR1 is SQVTM and CDR2 is ANQGSEA. The CDR3 runs 12 residues. The junction had 7 bases not matched to a gene; V was cut back by 8 bases and J by 4 bases. The CDR3 nucleotides read TGCAGCATAACTAGCGGTGGGTACGAGCAGTACTTC. Protein: CSITSGGYEQYF.

This clonotype showed up many times. V is TRBV5-1 and J is TRBJ1-1, with 7 nucleotides matching TRBD1. CDR1 is SGHRS, CDR2 YFSETQ, per germline. V trimming: 0 bases; J trimming: 2 bases; junction bases outside the gene matches: 4. This CDR3 has 15 residues. The CDR3 protein is CASSLEGAGNTEAFF. DNA of the CDR3: TGCGCCAGCAGCTTGGAGGGGGCGGGAAACACTGAAGCTTTCTTT.

This clonotype was detected ten times or more. The chain couples TRBV5-1 to TRBJ2-7, with D possibly matching TRBD1 (6 bases). The germline CDR1 and CDR2 sequences are SGHRS and YFSETQ. V was trimmed by 6 bases and J by 6 bases, leaving 22 bases between them. The CDR3 sequence is 15 residues long. CDR3 sequence reads: CASNSGDISVREQYF. The CDR3 bases are TGCGCCAGCAATTCAGGGGACATTTCTGTTCGCGAGCAGTACTTC. Full variable domain (missing parts from reference TRBV5-1 and TRBJ2-7): KAGVTQTPRYLIKTRGQQVTLSCSPISGHRSVSWYQQTPGQGLQFLFEYFSETQRNKGNFPGRFSGRQFSNSRSEMNVSTLELGDSALYLCASNSGDISVREQYFGPGTRLTVT.

This clonotype was seen more than once but under ten times. The CDR3 nucleotides read TGTGCCAGCAGTTATGAGGCGGTGTCGGCTAGCGGGGCCTACGAGCAGTACTTC. It codes for CASSYEAVSASGAYEQYF. This chain connects TRBV6-5 to TRBJ2-7, with 9 bases identical to TRBD2. The germline V gene encodes CDR1 MNHEY and CDR2 SVGAGI. The CDR3 covers 18 residues. V dropped 3 bases and J dropped 2; count of bases not matched to a gene: 14.

At least ten counts were recorded for this clonotype. The V and J genes are TRBV20-1 and TRBJ2-7; D gene uncertain. The CDR3 is 13 residues long. Germline CDR1 DFQATT, CDR2 SNEGSKA (reference sequence). Trimming removed 1 base at V and 2 bases at J, with 9 bases between. The CDR3 loop is CSARGPTTYEQYF. DNA for the CDR3: TGCAGTGCTAGAGGGCCAACAACCTACGAGCAGTACTTC.

This clonotype has ten or more counts. The V call is TRBV5-1, the J call TRBJ2-6; the D gene is possibly TRBD2 (5 bases). The CDR3 totals 16 residues. CDR1 SGHRS and CDR2 YFSETQ come from the germline V gene. With 5 bases removed from V and 1 base from J, the gap between germline ends came to 13 bases. Here the CDR3 reads CASSRGGSSGANVLTF. The DNA for the CDR3 is TGCGCCAGCAGTCGGGGTGGTTCATCTGGGGCCAACGTCCTGACTTTC.

The chain joins TRBV28 to TRBJ1-3; no clear D. V was shortened by 6 bases and J by 4 bases, with 22 bases between the two germline ends. This CDR3 contains 17 residues. Germline CDR1 and CDR2: MDHEN and SYDVKM. The CDR3 sequence: CASSFFSRGTAGNTIYF. The CDR3 nucleotides are TGTGCCAGCAGCTTTTTTAGCCGAGGAACGGCAGGAAACACCATATATTTT.